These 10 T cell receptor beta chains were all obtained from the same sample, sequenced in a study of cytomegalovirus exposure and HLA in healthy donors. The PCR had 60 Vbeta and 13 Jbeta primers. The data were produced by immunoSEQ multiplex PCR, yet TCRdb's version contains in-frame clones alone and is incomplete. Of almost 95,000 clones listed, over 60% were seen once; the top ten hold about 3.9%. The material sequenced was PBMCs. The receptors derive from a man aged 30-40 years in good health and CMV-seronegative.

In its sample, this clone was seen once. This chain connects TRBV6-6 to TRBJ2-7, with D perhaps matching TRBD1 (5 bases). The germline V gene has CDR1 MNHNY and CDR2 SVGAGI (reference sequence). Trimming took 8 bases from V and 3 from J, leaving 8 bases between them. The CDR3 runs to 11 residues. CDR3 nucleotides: TGTGCCAGCCACGACAGCTACGAGCAGTACTTC. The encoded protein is CASHDSYEQYF.

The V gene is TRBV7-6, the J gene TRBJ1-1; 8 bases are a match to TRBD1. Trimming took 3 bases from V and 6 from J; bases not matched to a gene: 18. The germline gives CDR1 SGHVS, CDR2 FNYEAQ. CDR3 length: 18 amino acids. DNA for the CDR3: TGTGCCAGCAGCTTTTCCCTCCGGGACAGGCCCCGGAGGGCTGAAGCTTTCTTT. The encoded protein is CASSFSLRDRPRRAEAFF. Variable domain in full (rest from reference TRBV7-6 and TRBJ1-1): GAGVSQSPRYKVTKRGQDVALRCDPISGHVSLYWYRQALGQGPEFLTYFNYEAQQDKSGLPNDRFSAERPEGSISTLTIQRTEQRDSAMYRCASSFSLRDRPRRAEAFFGQGTRLTVV.

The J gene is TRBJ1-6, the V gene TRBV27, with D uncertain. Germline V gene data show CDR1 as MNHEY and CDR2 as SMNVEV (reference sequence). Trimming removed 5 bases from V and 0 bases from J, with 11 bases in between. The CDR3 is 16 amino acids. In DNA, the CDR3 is TGTGCCAGCAGTAGAGATAGCCGCTCCTATAATTCACCCCTCCACTTT. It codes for CASSRDSRSYNSPLHF.

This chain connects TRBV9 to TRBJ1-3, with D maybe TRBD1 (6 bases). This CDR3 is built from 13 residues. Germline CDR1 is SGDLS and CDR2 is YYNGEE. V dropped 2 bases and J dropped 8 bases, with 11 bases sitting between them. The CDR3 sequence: CASSVRGGYTIYF. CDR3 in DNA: TGTGCCAGCAGCGTCAGGGGCGGTTACACCATATATTTT.

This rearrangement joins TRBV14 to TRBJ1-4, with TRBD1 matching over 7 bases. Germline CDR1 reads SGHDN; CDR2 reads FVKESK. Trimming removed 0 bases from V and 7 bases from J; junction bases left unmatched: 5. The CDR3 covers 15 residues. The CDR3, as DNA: TGTGCCAGCAGCCAAGAAGAGGGGGCAGGTGAAAAACTGTTTTTT. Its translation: CASSQEEGAGEKLFF.

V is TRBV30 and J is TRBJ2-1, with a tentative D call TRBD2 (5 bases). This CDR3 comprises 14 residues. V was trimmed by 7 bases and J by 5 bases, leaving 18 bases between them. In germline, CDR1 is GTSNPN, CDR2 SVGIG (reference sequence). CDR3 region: CAFQPISEDNEQFF. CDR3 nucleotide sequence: TGTGCCTTTCAACCCATTAGCGAGGACAATGAGCAGTTCTTC.

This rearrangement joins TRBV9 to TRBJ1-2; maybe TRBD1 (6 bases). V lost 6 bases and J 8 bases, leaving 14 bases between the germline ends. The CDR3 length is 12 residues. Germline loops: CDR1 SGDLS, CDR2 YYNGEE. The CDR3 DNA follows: TGTGCCAGCACCCGGGACAATCAAGGCTACACCTTC. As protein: CASTRDNQGYTF.

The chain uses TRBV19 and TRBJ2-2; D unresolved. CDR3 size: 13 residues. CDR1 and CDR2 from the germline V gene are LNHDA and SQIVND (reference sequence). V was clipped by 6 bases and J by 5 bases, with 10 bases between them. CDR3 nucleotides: TGTGCCAGTAGCCTCCGGGTAACCGGGGAGCTGTTTTTT. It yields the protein CASSLRVTGELFF. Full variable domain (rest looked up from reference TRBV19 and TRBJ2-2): DGGITQSPKYLFRKEGQNVTLSCEQNLNHDAMYWYRQDPGQGLRLIYYSQIVNDFQKGDIAEGYSVSREKKESFPLTVTSAQKNPTAFYLCASSLRVTGELFFGEGSRLTVL.

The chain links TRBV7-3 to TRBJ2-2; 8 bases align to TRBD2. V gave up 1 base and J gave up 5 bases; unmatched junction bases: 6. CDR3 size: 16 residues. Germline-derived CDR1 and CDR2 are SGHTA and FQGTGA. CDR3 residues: CASSLMAVAGTGELFF. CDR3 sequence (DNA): TGTGCCAGCAGCTTAATGGCCGTAGCGGGGACCGGGGAGCTGTTTTTT.

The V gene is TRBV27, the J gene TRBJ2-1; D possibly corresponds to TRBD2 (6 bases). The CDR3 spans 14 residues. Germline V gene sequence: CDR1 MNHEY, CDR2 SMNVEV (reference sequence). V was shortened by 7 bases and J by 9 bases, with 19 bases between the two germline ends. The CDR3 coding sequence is TGTGCCAGCATCTTGGTAGCGGTAGGTATTGAGCAGTTCTTC. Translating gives CASILVAVGIEQFF.